These T cell receptor beta chains were read from a single sample in a study of blood T cells in healthy people across ages. TCRdb reprocessed the 5' RACE reads with MiXCR, giving one entry per CDR3 protein. Found here are roughly 570,000 distinct CDR3 sequences, 27% of them singletons; the top ten hold roughly 18%. The sequenced sample consisted of blood. The source of these receptors is a woman aged 70-85 years in good health. Each CDR3 is given with its conserved first and last residue. Each record gives: J gene, V gene, D gene, clone size, CDR3 DNA, CDR3 protein. A D gene is named only where the DNA matches it firmly. Expanded clones are given a class, and other clones once, few, many or no size at all.

J: TRBJ2-5; V: TRBV7-2; D: NA; size: NA; DNA: TGTGCCAGCAGCTCCCGGGGTACAGGCGAGACCCAGTACTTC; CDR3: CASSSRGTGETQYF
J: TRBJ2-7; V: TRBV20-1; D: NA; size: few; DNA: TGCAGTGCTAGAAGGCAGCCGCCCCCCTACGAGCAGTACTTC; CDR3: CSARRQPPPYEQYF
J: TRBJ1-1; V: TRBV4-1; D: TRBD1; size: few; DNA: TGCGCCAGCAGCCGAAACGCCGGGACAGGGGGCACTGAAGCTTTCTTT; CDR3: CASSRNAGTGGTEAFF
J: TRBJ2-3; V: TRBV5-1; D: NA; size: NA; DNA: TGCGCCAGCAGCACCGGTCGACTTGGAGATACGCAGTATTTT; CDR3: CASSTGRLGDTQYF
J: TRBJ2-5; V: TRBV18; D: NA; size: NA; DNA: TGTGCCAGCTCACCACCGTCAATGGGAGAGACCCAGTACTTC; CDR3: CASSPPSMGETQYF
J: TRBJ2-6; V: TRBV7-9; D: NA; size: NA; DNA: TGTGCCAGTAGCTTAGTTTCTTCTGGGGCCAACGTCCTGACTTTC; CDR3: CASSLVSSGANVLTF
J: TRBJ2-3; V: TRBV7-2; D: NA; size: few; DNA: TGTGCCAGCAGCTGGGGGACCGGCACAGATACGCAGTATTTT; CDR3: CASSWGTGTDTQYF
J: TRBJ1-1; V: TRBV6-6; D: NA; size: NA; DNA: TGTGCCAGCAGCGGCGTGGAGGGGGACACTGAAGCTTTCTTT; CDR3: CASSGVEGDTEAFF
J: TRBJ2-2; V: TRBV9; D: NA; size: few; DNA: TGTGCCGGCAGCGTAGGGGCCGGGCTGGACACCGGGGAGCTGTTTTTT; CDR3: CAGSVGAGLDTGELFF
J: TRBJ2-7; V: TRBV6-6; D: NA; size: few; DNA: TGTGCCAGCAGTTACTCCTCCAGATACTCCTACGAGCAGTACTTC; CDR3: CASSYSSRYSYEQYF
J: TRBJ1-1; V: TRBV3-1; D: NA; size: few; DNA: TGTGCCAGCAGCGGCAGGGATTTGAACACTGAAGCTTTCTTT; CDR3: CASSGRDLNTEAFF
J: TRBJ1-1; V: TRBV10-2; D: NA; size: NA; DNA: TGCGCCAGCAAGGCTCCGCTAGTGAACACTGAAGCTTTCTTT; CDR3: CASKAPLVNTEAFF
J: TRBJ1-4; V: TRBV20-1; D: NA; size: NA; DNA: TGCAGTGCTAGAGATCCCAAGCAGGGACGCGAAAAACTGTTTTTT; CDR3: CSARDPKQGREKLFF
J: TRBJ2-4; V: TRBV7-2; D: TRBD1; size: few; DNA: TGTGCCAGCAGCTCCGGACAGGGATGGAACATTCAGTACTTC; CDR3: CASSSGQGWNIQYF
J: TRBJ2-7; V: TRBV7-2; D: NA; size: few; DNA: TGTGCCAGCAGCTTAGGAGGACCGGGACAAGATTACGAGCAGTACTTC; CDR3: CASSLGGPGQDYEQYF
J: TRBJ2-5; V: TRBV3-1; D: NA; size: few; DNA: TGTGCCAGCAGGCGAAGGGGGGTCATCCAAGAGACCCAGTACTTC; CDR3: CASRRRGVIQETQYF
J: TRBJ2-2; V: TRBV3-1; D: NA; size: NA; DNA: TGTGCCAGCAGCCCTTGGGACGGCACCGGGGAGCTGTTTTTT; CDR3: CASSPWDGTGELFF
J: TRBJ1-2; V: TRBV7-2; D: TRBD1; size: NA; DNA: TGTGCCAGCAGCTCACAGGGGGACGGCTACGCCTTC; CDR3: CASSSQGDGYAF
J: TRBJ2-7; V: TRBV18; D: NA; size: NA; DNA: TGTGCCAGCTCACCATCCAGGAATGAGCAGTACTTC; CDR3: CASSPSRNEQYF
J: TRBJ2-5; V: TRBV18; D: TRBD2; size: few; DNA: TGTGCCAGCTCACCATATGGCGGGGGAATCACAGAGACCCAGTACTTC; CDR3: CASSPYGGGITETQYF
J: TRBJ2-5; V: TRBV12-3/TRBV12-4; D: NA; size: few; DNA: TGTGCCAGCAGTATAGGGCGGGAAGAGACCCAGTACTTC; CDR3: CASSIGREETQYF
J: TRBJ2-1; V: TRBV7-2; D: NA; size: NA; DNA: TGTGCCAGCAGTCCCAGAGGAGGGGGAGTCTACAATGAGCAGTTCTTC; CDR3: CASSPRGGGVYNEQFF
J: TRBJ2-2; V: TRBV6-1; D: NA; size: NA; DNA: TGTGCCAGCAAATATAACAGCTACGCGAACACCGGGGAGCTGTTTTTT; CDR3: CASKYNSYANTGELFF
J: TRBJ2-6; V: TRBV6-6; D: NA; size: NA; DNA: TGTGCCAGCAGTTACCCGAGCTCTGGGGCCAACGTCCTGACTTTC; CDR3: CASSYPSSGANVLTF
J: TRBJ2-1; V: TRBV7-6; D: NA; size: NA; DNA: TGTGCCAGCAGCTTAGCGCGTATCAATGAGCAGTTCTTC; CDR3: CASSLARINEQFF
J: TRBJ2-3; V: TRBV12-3/TRBV12-4; D: NA; size: NA; DNA: TGTGCCAGCAGTCCCCGGGACCCAGGCGCAGATACGCAGTATTTT; CDR3: CASSPRDPGADTQYF
J: TRBJ2-1; V: TRBV12-3/TRBV12-4; D: TRBD2; size: NA; DNA: TGTGCCAGCAGTTGGGGGACTAAATACAATGAGCAGTTCTTC; CDR3: CASSWGTKYNEQFF
J: TRBJ2-5; V: TRBV5-1; D: TRBD2; size: NA; DNA: TGCGCCAGCAGCTTGATTGGTACTAGGACTAGGGCTAAAGAGACCCAGTACTTC; CDR3: CASSLIGTRTRAKETQYF
J: TRBJ2-7; V: TRBV12-3/TRBV12-4; D: TRBD1; size: few; DNA: TGTGCCAGCAGCTCCGGGACAGGTGGACCTGAGCCCCCCTACGAGCAGTACTTC; CDR3: CASSSGTGGPEPPYEQYF
J: TRBJ1-2; V: TRBV7-8; D: NA; size: NA; DNA: TGTGCCAGCAGCTCCTGGACAGCCCGGTCGGGCTATGGCTACACCTTC; CDR3: CASSSWTARSGYGYTF
J: TRBJ2-6; V: TRBV12-3/TRBV12-4; D: TRBD1; size: NA; DNA: TGTGCCAGCAGTTTCCACAGGGGGATAGGGGCCAACGTCCTGACTTTC; CDR3: CASSFHRGIGANVLTF
J: TRBJ1-2; V: TRBV4-2; D: TRBD1; size: NA; DNA: TGTGCCAGCAGCCAGTCCCCGACAGGGTTGGGCTACACCTTC; CDR3: CASSQSPTGLGYTF
J: TRBJ2-1; V: TRBV20-1; D: TRBD2; size: few; DNA: TGCAGTGCTAGGGCCCTGGGACTAAGGAATGAGCAGTTCTTC; CDR3: CSARALGLRNEQFF
J: TRBJ2-5; V: TRBV20-1; D: NA; size: NA; DNA: TGCAGAGCCGACAGGCGGCAAGAGACCCAGCACTTC; CDR3: CRADRRQETQHF
J: TRBJ2-3; V: TRBV29-1; D: TRBD1; size: few; DNA: TGCAGCGTTGAAGGACAGGGAGACTATACGCAGTATTTT; CDR3: CSVEGQGDYTQYF
J: TRBJ1-1; V: TRBV20-1; D: TRBD1; size: NA; DNA: TGCAGTGCTAGTACCGGGACAGGCACCTTGTACACTGAAGCTTTCTTT; CDR3: CSASTGTGTLYTEAFF
J: TRBJ1-5; V: TRBV7-9; D: NA; size: NA; DNA: TGTGCCAGTAGCAGAGGGGGGGATGGGAGGCCCCAGCATTTT; CDR3: CASSRGGDGRPQHF
J: TRBJ1-6; V: TRBV7-2; D: NA; size: NA; DNA: TGTGCCAGCAGAATGACAGGACATAATTCACCCCTCCACTTT; CDR3: CASRMTGHNSPLHF
J: TRBJ2-2; V: TRBV9; D: NA; size: NA; DNA: TGTGCCAGCACTCCCTATGGGCAGAACACCGGGGAGCTGTTTTTT; CDR3: CASTPYGQNTGELFF
J: TRBJ1-4; V: TRBV7-3; D: NA; size: NA; DNA: TGTGCCAGCAGCTTAACCCCGACCAGTAATGGAAAACTGTTTTTT; CDR3: CASSLTPTSNGKLFF
J: TRBJ2-5; V: TRBV5-6; D: TRBD1; size: NA; DNA: TGTGCCAGCAGCACCGGACAGGGGAAGGCAGAGACCCAGTACTTC; CDR3: CASSTGQGKAETQYF
J: TRBJ2-5; V: TRBV20-1; D: NA; size: NA; DNA: TGCAGTGCTAATAGGGGGGCGGTCCAAGAGACCCAGTACTTC; CDR3: CSANRGAVQETQYF
J: TRBJ2-1; V: TRBV20-1; D: NA; size: NA; DNA: TGCAGTGCCCCCCAGGGGGGGCGTAATGAGCAGTTCTTC; CDR3: CSAPQGGRNEQFF
J: TRBJ2-3; V: TRBV12-3/TRBV12-4; D: NA; size: NA; DNA: TGTGCCAGCAGGCCCTCGGGAGATACGCAGTATTTT; CDR3: CASRPSGDTQYF
J: TRBJ2-3; V: TRBV20-1; D: NA; size: NA; DNA: TGCAGTGCTAGTGACAGGTTTTCACAGGATACGCAGTATTTT; CDR3: CSASDRFSQDTQYF
J: TRBJ2-5; V: TRBV29-1; D: TRBD2; size: few; DNA: TGCAGCGTCGACGGGGGGTCGGAGACCCAGTACTTC; CDR3: CSVDGGSETQYF
J: TRBJ1-1; V: TRBV5-1; D: NA; size: NA; DNA: TGCGCCAGCAGCTTGGGCCATTTGGGCACTGAAGCTTTCTTT; CDR3: CASSLGHLGTEAFF
J: TRBJ1-5; V: TRBV20-1; D: TRBD1; size: NA; DNA: TGCAGTGCTCTCTATTCCTCCGGGACAGGGTTAAGCAATCAGCCCCAGCATTTT; CDR3: CSALYSSGTGLSNQPQHF
J: TRBJ2-1; V: TRBV10-3; D: NA; size: NA; DNA: TGTGCCAGCCTTTCCCCCCGTGGTCCGGGTGAGCAGTTCTTC; CDR3: CASLSPRGPGEQFF
J: TRBJ2-7; V: TRBV7-8; D: NA; size: many; DNA: TGTGCCAGCAGCTCCGGGACCCCCTACGAGCAGTACTTC; CDR3: CASSSGTPYEQYF
J: TRBJ1-1; V: TRBV5-1; D: NA; size: NA; DNA: TGCGCCAGCAGCTTTCAACGTCCCCCGAACACTGAAGCTTTCTTT; CDR3: CASSFQRPPNTEAFF
J: TRBJ2-1; V: TRBV2; D: NA; size: NA; DNA: TGTGCCAGCAGCGGTTCCGTGGAAACTGGATTCAATGAGCAGTTCTTC; CDR3: CASSGSVETGFNEQFF
J: TRBJ2-4; V: TRBV7-2; D: NA; size: NA; DNA: TGTGCCAGCAGCTCCTTATGGGGCGGGACACTGAACATTCAGTACTTC; CDR3: CASSSLWGGTLNIQYF
J: TRBJ2-1; V: TRBV4-3; D: TRBD1; size: few; DNA: TGCGCCAGCAGCCAAGCAGTGACAGGGGAGCAGTTCTTC; CDR3: CASSQAVTGEQFF